This T cell receptor (beta chain) emerged from a study of T cell clonality in common variable immunodeficiency. Study-level points and caveats: Fewer deletions and N-nucleotide insertions were reportedly seen in common variable immunodeficiency TCR beta sequences.

This clone was recorded many times. The antigen is unknown. Profiled with immunoSEQ multiplex PCR; TCRdb holds only in-frame clones, not every one. The repertoire consists of about 35,000 clones, none detected only once. The clonotype originates from a human donor with common variable immunodeficiency. Sequencing used peripheral blood mononuclear cells.

The CDR3 DNA, read in part, is TGTGCCATCAGTGAGTCGGACAGGTCCCTAAACACCGGGGAG. It encodes CAISESDRSLNTGE. The whole CDR3 region reads CAISESDRSLNTGELFF. V and J are TRBV10-3 and TRBJ2-2; 7 bases fit TRBD1. The read halts 3 residues ahead of the CDR3 end, with the missing end drawn from the germline J gene. CDR1 is ENHRY, CDR2 SYGVKD, per germline. V lost 0 bases, J lost 2 bases, and 6 bases stayed unmatched. The CDR3 runs 17 residues.